These 28 T cell receptor beta chains came from one sample sequenced in a study of T cell responses to AZD1222 COVID-19 vaccine. The assay was immunoSEQ multiplex PCR, and TCRdb's table has in-frame clones only and misses some. The sample lists fewer than 150,000 clones, around 92% occurring once. Sequenced material: peripheral blood, taken on day 0 of AZD1222 vaccination. These receptors came from an adult in good health.

J is TRBJ2-7 and V is TRBV3-1 (or the pseudogene TRBV3-2), with D unresolved. CDR3 length: 12 amino acids. V lost 2 bases and J lost 0, with 2 bases in between. CDR1 is LGHDT, CDR2 YNNKEL, per germline (reference sequence). The CDR3 loop reads CASSQHSYEQYF. In DNA, the CDR3 is TGTGCCAGCAGCCAACACTCCTACGAGCAGTACTTC.

This clone was recorded only once. The chain employs TRBV11-2 and TRBJ2-5, with TRBD2 matching 11 bases. V gave up 3 bases and J gave up 0 bases; unmatched junction bases: 12. The CDR3 sequence is 19 residues long. Germline CDR1 reads SGHAT; CDR2 reads FQNNGV. CDR3 protein: CASSLNGRTSGGNQETQYF. Written as DNA, the CDR3 is TGTGCCAGCAGCTTGAACGGCCGAACTAGCGGGGGTAACCAAGAGACCCAGTACTTC.

This clone has a single count. V gene TRBV7-2 combines with J gene TRBJ1-3; D may be TRBD1 (6 bases). The CDR3 spans 16 residues. CDR1 is SGHTA, CDR2 FQGNSA, per germline. The V end was cut by 5 bases, the J end by 2 bases, with 16 bases between. The CDR3 sequence: CASSLREGGAGNTIYF. CDR3 nucleotides: TGTGCCAGCAGCCTTCGGGAGGGGGGAGCTGGAAACACCATATATTTT.

The chain has TRBV15 and TRBJ2-5; no clear D. V was cut by 1 base and J by 2 bases, with 8 bases left in between. The CDR3 covers 14 residues. Germline CDR1 LNHNV, CDR2 YYDKDF (reference sequence). The chain's CDR3 is CATSRATQQETQYF. DNA for the CDR3: TGTGCCACCAGCAGAGCGACACAACAAGAGACCCAGTACTTC.

The chain has TRBV5-4 and TRBJ1-4, with 8 bases that match TRBD1. The CDR3 contains 15 residues. Losses at the gene ends were 0 bases for V and 7 bases for J; bases not matched to a gene: 5. Germline V gene sequence: CDR1 SGHNT, CDR2 YYREEE (reference sequence). The CDR3 bases are TGTGCCAGCAGCTTGGATCAGGGGGCGAGTGAAAAACTGTTTTTT. Its translation is CASSLDQGASEKLFF. The variable domain in full, with the rest retrieved from reference TRBV5-4 and TRBJ1-4, is ETGVTQSPTHLIKTRGQQVTLRCSSQSGHNTVSWYQQALGQGPQFIFQYYREEENGRGNFPPRFSGLQFPNYSSELNVNALELDDSALYLCASSLDQGASEKLFFGSGTQLSVL.

The rearrangement joins TRBV12-3 or TRBV12-4 to TRBJ2-2; D gene ambiguous. This CDR3 contains 11 residues. Trimming pared 2 bases from V and 10 bases from J, leaving 5 bases between. The CDR3 DNA sequence: TGTGCCAGCAGTTTAAGTAAGGAGCTGTTTTTT. Amino acid sequence: CASSLSKELFF.

J is TRBJ1-1 and V is TRBV7-8, with unresolved D. Trimming cost V 1 base and J 1 base, with 7 bases left between them. Germline V gene data show CDR1 as SGHVS and CDR2 as FQNEAQ. CDR3 size: 14 residues. The CDR3 DNA reads TGTGCCAGCAGCTTAGTGGTACAGAACACTGAAGCTTTCTTT. This translates into CASSLVVQNTEAFF.

The V and J genes are TRBV30 and TRBJ2-7; 10 bases map to TRBD1. CDR3 length: 14 residues. V trimming: 3 bases; J trimming: 2 bases; junction bases outside the gene matches: 4. From germline, CDR1 is GTSNPN and CDR2 SVGIG (reference sequence). The CDR3 nucleotides are TGTGCCTGGAGGCCGGGACAGGGGCCCTACGAGCAGTACTTC. Translated, it gives CAWRPGQGPYEQYF.

This clone was seen at least ten times. The V gene is TRBV30, the J gene TRBJ1-1, with D possibly TRBD1 on 5 matching bases. Trimming removed 2 bases at V and 0 bases at J, with 16 bases between. The CDR3 covers 16 residues. Germline V lookup: CDR1 GTSNPN, CDR2 SVGIG (reference sequence). Here the CDR3 DNA reads TGTGCCTGGAGTCCAGATGGGGCGGGATTGAACACTGAAGCTTTCTTT. Translated: CAWSPDGAGLNTEAFF.

The chain employs TRBV7-2 and TRBJ2-3; D may be TRBD2 (5 bases). CDR3 length: 14 residues. Germline CDR1 is SGHTA and CDR2 is FQGNSA. Trimming removed 5 bases at V and 3 bases at J, with 12 bases between. CDR3 region: CASSPRAVTDTQYF. The DNA of the CDR3 is TGTGCCAGCAGCCCCCGAGCGGTGACAGATACGCAGTATTTT.

The chain recombines TRBV19 with TRBJ2-5; 13 positions agree with TRBD2. This CDR3 contains 17 residues. V was pared by 5 bases and J by 5 bases, with 11 bases of the junction left unmatched. Germline assignment: CDR1 LNHDA and CDR2 SQIVND (reference sequence). This chain's CDR3 is CASSVSRTSGSRETQYF. Here the CDR3 DNA reads TGTGCCAGTAGTGTGTCACGGACTAGCGGGAGTCGGGAGACCCAGTACTTC.

The chain carries TRBV11-2 and TRBJ2-2; maybe TRBD2 (6 bases). Germline CDR1 is SGHAT and CDR2 is FQNNGV. The CDR3 totals 14 residues. V gave up 6 bases and J gave up 7 bases, with 15 bases separating them. CDR3: CASRLGGRRGELFF. The CDR3 coding sequence is TGTGCCAGCAGGCTGGGGGGTCGTCGCGGGGAGCTGTTTTTT.

This chain connects TRBV28 to TRBJ2-7; 9 bases agree with TRBD1. This CDR3 is 19 amino acids long. Germline assignment: CDR1 MDHEN and CDR2 SYDVKM. The V gene end was trimmed by 5 bases and the J gene end by 4 bases; junction bases not matched to a gene: 21. The CDR3 region has the DNA TGTGCCAGCAGTACCGCCGGGACAGGGCGGGGTTCCTCTAAATACGAGCAGTACTTC. Its translation: CASSTAGTGRGSSKYEQYF.

The gene calls are TRBV3-1 (or the pseudogene TRBV3-2) and TRBJ1-1, with no clear D. Germline assignment: CDR1 LGHDT and CDR2 YNNKEL (reference sequence). The germline V and J ends were trimmed by 5 bases and 1 base, with 8 bases remaining between them. CDR3 length: 13 amino acids. The CDR3 spells CASSSRENTEAFF. The CDR3 nucleotides read TGTGCCAGCAGCTCCCGGGAGAACACTGAAGCTTTCTTT.

The V and J genes are TRBV6-5 and TRBJ2-2; unclear D gene. The CDR3 is made up of 11 amino acids. Trimming took off 6 bases at V and 5 bases at J, with 4 bases between the two ends. Per germline, CDR1 MNHEY and CDR2 SVGAGI. Here the CDR3 DNA reads TGTGCCAGCAGGTTGACCGGGGAGCTGTTTTTT. This encodes CASRLTGELFF.

The rearrangement links TRBV2 to TRBJ1-2, with no clear D. The length of the CDR3 is 13 residues. The germline V gene has CDR1 SNHLY and CDR2 FYNNEI. V lost 3 bases to trimming and J lost 2 bases, with 7 bases between them. The DNA for the CDR3 is TGTGCCAGCAGTGATATAAGGAACTATGGCTACACCTTC. Its translation: CASSDIRNYGYTF. Drawing the rest from reference TRBV2 and TRBJ1-2, the complete variable domain is EPEVTQTPSHQVTQMGQEVILRCVPISNHLYFYWYRQILGQKVEFLVSFYNNEISEKSEIFDDQFSVERPDGSNFTLKIRSTKLEDSAMYFCASSDIRNYGYTFGSGTRLTVV.

This chain joins TRBV20-1 and TRBJ1-4; TRBD1 aligns across 8 bases. In germline, CDR1 is DFQATT, CDR2 SNEGSKA (reference sequence). With 3 bases clipped from V and 7 bases from J, the junction kept 4 bases outside the gene matches. The CDR3 runs to 13 residues. The CDR3 DNA follows: TGCAGTGCTAGTAGGGACAGGACTGAAAAACTGTTTTTT. Translating gives CSASRDRTEKLFF.

DNA of the CDR3: TGTGCCAGCAGCCAAAATTCCCTAGCGGGGGGGCCATCCTACGAGCAGTACTTC. Its translation is CASSQNSLAGGPSYEQYF. The chain recombines TRBV3-1 (or the pseudogene TRBV3-2) with TRBJ2-7; 12 positions match TRBD2. V shed 2 bases, J shed 1 base, and the junction held 9 bases outside the gene matches. The CDR3 runs to 18 residues. The germline V gene encodes CDR1 LGHDT and CDR2 YNNKEL (reference sequence).

The chain joins TRBV28 to TRBJ2-3; D is perhaps TRBD2 (7 bases). The CDR3 totals 16 residues. Trimming cost V 4 bases and J 0 bases, with 14 bases left between them. Germline V lookup: CDR1 MDHEN, CDR2 SYDVKM. The CDR3 DNA reads as TGTGCCAGCAGTTCCCTGGGGGGGCCTAGCACAGATACGCAGTATTTT. It specifies CASSSLGGPSTDTQYF.

The V call is TRBV5-6, the J call TRBJ1-2, with TRBD1 as a possible D gene (6 bases). V gave up 3 bases and J gave up 1 base, with 10 bases separating them. CDR3 length: 14 residues. Germline CDR1 reads SGHDT; CDR2 reads YYEEEE. Here the CDR3 reads CASSWGHSNYGYTF. The CDR3 DNA is TGTGCCAGCAGCTGGGGACACAGTAACTATGGCTACACCTTC.

The V and J genes are TRBV9 and TRBJ2-2; the D is unclear. The CDR3 runs 12 residues. V gave up 2 bases and J gave up 7 bases, with 6 bases separating them. Germline CDR1 SGDLS, CDR2 YYNGEE. CDR3 loop: CASSVVGGELFF. As DNA, the CDR3 is TGTGCCAGCAGCGTCGTAGGCGGGGAGCTGTTTTTT.

The V call is TRBV10-3, the J call TRBJ2-4; tentative D call: TRBD2 (5 bases). Trimming left V 4 bases short and J 10 bases short, with 17 bases between. CDR3 length equals 14 residues. From germline, CDR1 is ENHRY and CDR2 SYGVKD. The CDR3 sequence is CAISGDGKGRIQYF. In DNA, the CDR3 is TGTGCCATCAGTGGAGACGGGAAGGGAAGAATTCAGTACTTC.

This chain links TRBV28 with TRBJ2-6, with TRBD1 identical over 10 bases. The CDR3 totals 18 residues. Germline V gene data show CDR1 as MDHEN and CDR2 as SYDVKM. The junction had 12 bases not matched to a gene; V was cut back by 6 bases and J by 4 bases. CDR3 in amino acids: CASRPAGQGLSGANVLTF. CDR3 in DNA: TGTGCCAGCAGACCTGCGGGACAGGGGCTTTCCGGGGCCAACGTCCTGACTTTC.

The chain employs TRBV6-5 and TRBJ1-5, with D hard to call. CDR3 length: 15 residues. Deletions cut 5 bases from V and 2 bases from J, with 13 bases between. In germline, CDR1 is MNHEY, CDR2 SVGAGI. The CDR3 loop reads CASSPPDRGNQPQHF. CDR3 bases: TGTGCCAGCAGTCCGCCCGACCGGGGCAATCAGCCCCAGCATTTT.

This sequence joins TRBV21-1 and TRBJ1-2. TRBV21-1 is deemed a pseudogene. The CDR3 has 17 amino acids. CDR3 nucleotides: TGTGCCAGCAGCAAAGATGAGACTCCCCTCAAGAACTATGGCTACACCTTC. Its translation: CASSKDETPLKNYGYTF.

The table lists this clone with a count of one. The chain employs TRBV11-2 and TRBJ1-1, with a possible D match to TRBD1 (6 bases). Trimming pared 3 bases from V and 6 bases from J, leaving 11 bases between. The CDR3 is made up of 13 amino acids. CDR1 and CDR2 (germline): SGHAT, FQNNGV. The CDR3 DNA reads TGTGCCAGCAGCTTTGTACAGGGCCCTGAAGCTTTCTTT. It translates to CASSFVQGPEAFF.

The rearrangement uses TRBV6-5 and TRBJ2-7; 7 bases agree with TRBD2. Germline CDR1 is MNHEY and CDR2 is SVGAGI. This CDR3 is 14 amino acids long. V shed 2 bases and J 3 bases; nucleotides not matched to a gene: 4. The CDR3 loop reads CASSYGAGVYEQYF. CDR3 nucleotide sequence: TGTGCCAGCAGTTACGGGGCGGGAGTCTACGAGCAGTACTTC.

This clone came up a few times. The chain links TRBV14 to TRBJ1-4; no clear D. Looked up from germline, CDR1 is SGHDN and CDR2 is FVKESK. The CDR3 runs 15 residues. V was cut by 1 base and J by 4 bases, with 10 bases left in between. The CDR3 DNA reads TGTGCCAGCAGCCAAGGTTACAACGTTAATGAAAAACTGTTTTTT. Residues: CASSQGYNVNEKLFF.